The 7 T cell receptor beta chains below were found in one sample sequenced in a study of blood T cell repertoires in COVID-19. Measured with immunoSEQ multiplex PCR; TCRdb has only the in-frame clones, and not every one. This sample carries under 450,000 clones, around nine tenths of them seen once, and the ten largest clones take under 8.5%. Sequenced sample: peripheral blood. These receptor sequences come from a woman aged 55-69 years with COVID-19, enrolled during active disease.

This chain joins TRBV7-6 and TRBJ2-5, with TRBD2 matching over 16 bases. V was clipped by 3 bases and J by 6 bases; unmatched bases: 4. Germline assignment: CDR1 SGHVS and CDR2 FNYEAQ. CDR3 size: 16 residues. CDR3 residues: CASSLGLAGGLKTQYF. DNA for the CDR3: TGTGCCAGCAGCTTGGGACTAGCGGGGGGGCTAAAGACCCAGTACTTC.

This rearrangement joins TRBV5-1 to TRBJ1-3, with 8 nucleotides matching TRBD1. Trimming cost V 4 bases and J 0 bases; bases outside gene matches: 6. CDR3 length: 16 residues. CDR1 is SGHRS, CDR2 YFSETQ, per germline. CDR3 DNA sequence: TGCGCCAGCAGCATAGACAGGGGTAGCTCTGGAAACACCATATATTTT. This gives the protein CASSIDRGSSGNTIYF.

V usage is TRBV20-1 and J usage is TRBJ2-7, with TRBD2 identical over 8 bases. The CDR3 contains 17 residues. V gave up 3 bases and J gave up 2 bases; unmatched junction bases: 15. Looked up from germline, CDR1 is DFQATT and CDR2 is SNEGSKA (reference sequence). CDR3 sequence (DNA): TGCAGTGCTAGTGTGCCAGAGAGTAGCGGGGCCGCCTACGAGCAGTACTTC. Translated, it gives CSASVPESSGAAYEQYF.

This clone appeared a single time. V and J are TRBV5-1 and TRBJ2-1, with TRBD2 matching 11 bases. This CDR3 has 18 amino acids. V lost 1 base to trimming and J lost 0 bases; unmatched junction nucleotides: 6. Looked up from germline, CDR1 is SGHRS and CDR2 is YFSETQ. The CDR3 coding sequence is TGCGCCAGCAGCTTGTTCCCTAGCGGGGGGAACTCCTACAATGAGCAGTTCTTC. Protein: CASSLFPSGGNSYNEQFF.

This clone was counted once. The chain joins TRBV29-1 to TRBJ2-1; TRBD2 matches at 13 bases. The CDR3 is 14 amino acids. The V gene's germline CDR1 is SQVTM and CDR2 ANQGSEA. V lost 3 bases and J lost 7; bases outside the gene matches: 3. CDR3 residues: CSVELGLAGNEQFF. The CDR3 nucleotides are TGCAGCGTTGAGTTGGGACTAGCGGGGAATGAGCAGTTCTTC.

This clone was recorded a few times. The chain is built from TRBV6-6 and TRBJ2-7, with TRBD1 identical over 12 bases. Germline V lookup: CDR1 MNHNY, CDR2 SVGAGI (reference sequence). CDR3 length equals 13 residues. The ends lost 4 bases at V and 5 bases at J; junction bases unmatched: 0. The CDR3 region has the DNA TGTGCCAGCAGTTGGGACAGGGGGCACGAGCAGTACTTC. This encodes CASSWDRGHEQYF.

The chain uses TRBV6-5 and TRBJ1-5; D call uncertain. The CDR3 is made up of 16 amino acids. V was trimmed by 0 bases and J by 1 base, leaving 10 bases between them. Germline values: CDR1 MNHEY, CDR2 SVGAGI. DNA for the CDR3: TGTGCCAGCAGTTACTCGGGCCCGAACAGCAATCAGCCCCAGCATTTT. Translation gives CASSYSGPNSNQPQHF.